The 29 T cell receptor beta chains given below trace back to one sample, sequenced in a study of technical replicates of blood from a few donors. Sequenced by immunoSEQ multiplex PCR; TCRdb stores in-frame clones only, minus some. Of tens of thousands of clones in the sample, approximately 96% were seen once. What was sequenced was T cells isolated from PBMCs. The receptors derive from a human donor in good health.

The CDR3 region has the DNA TGTGCCAGCAGCTCCCGGGGCTCCTACGAGCAGTACTTC. Its translation is CASSSRGSYEQYF. The V and J genes are TRBV14 and TRBJ2-7, with D perhaps TRBD2 (5 bases). V lost 5 bases and J lost 0, with 8 bases in between. Per germline, CDR1 SGHDN and CDR2 FVKESK. This CDR3 contains 13 residues.

V usage is TRBV12-5 and J usage is TRBJ2-3; 8 bases are shared with TRBD1. The CDR3 runs to 15 residues. The germline V gene encodes CDR1 LGHNT and CDR2 FRNRAP. V trimming: 4 bases; J trimming: 3 bases; junction bases outside the gene matches: 6. The CDR3, as DNA: TGTGCTAGTGGTTGGACAGGGATCAGGACAGATACGCAGTATTTT. Translation: CASGWTGIRTDTQYF. Full variable domain (outside the CDR3, taken from reference TRBV12-5 and TRBJ2-3): DARVTQTPRHKVTEMGQEVTMRCQPILGHNTVFWYRQTMMQGLELLAYFRNRAPLDDSGMPKDRFSAEMPDATLATLKIQPSEPRDSAVYFCASGWTGIRTDTQYFGPGTRLTVL.

This chain joins TRBV7-9 and TRBJ1-1; TRBD1 matches 9 bases. Germline assignment: CDR1 SEHNR and CDR2 FQNEAQ (reference sequence). CDR3 length: 16 residues. The V segment lost 5 bases and the J segment 0 bases; nucleotides outside the gene matches: 7. CDR3 sequence reads: CASSAWTGALNTEAFF. The DNA for the CDR3 is TGTGCCAGCAGCGCGTGGACAGGGGCACTGAACACTGAAGCTTTCTTT.

The rearrangement joins TRBV6-4 to TRBJ1-1; D not resolved. Trimming left V 4 bases short and J 0 bases short, with 6 bases between. Germline V gene sequence: CDR1 MRHNA, CDR2 SNTAGT. CDR3 length equals 13 residues. The CDR3 DNA is TGTGCCAGCAGTGCCTCCGTGAACACTGAAGCTTTCTTT. Protein product: CASSASVNTEAFF.

The chain is built from TRBV7-2 and TRBJ2-1; TRBD2 matches at 9 bases. Trimming cost V 1 base and J 9 bases; bases outside gene matches: 1. Germline V gene sequence: CDR1 SGHTA, CDR2 FQGNSA. This CDR3 has 13 residues. CDR3 region: CASSLGLAVEQFF. The CDR3 DNA follows: TGTGCCAGCAGCTTAGGACTAGCGGTTGAGCAGTTCTTC.

This chain uses TRBV19 with TRBJ2-1; D unclear. Deletions cut 3 bases from V and 5 bases from J, with 8 bases between. Germline CDR1 and CDR2: LNHDA and SQIVND (reference sequence). The CDR3 consists of 13 residues. For the CDR3, the DNA is TGTGCCAGTAGTATCCCTAATCACAATGAGCAGTTCTTC. Translated, it gives CASSIPNHNEQFF.

The chain combines TRBV7-9 with TRBJ1-5; D may be TRBD1 (5 bases). The V end was cut by 1 base, the J end by 9 bases, with 7 bases between. The CDR3 runs to 12 residues. The V gene's germline CDR1 is SEHNR and CDR2 FQNEAQ (reference sequence). This CDR3 is CASSLGTGPQHF. In nucleotides, the CDR3 is TGTGCCAGCAGCTTAGGTACAGGGCCCCAGCATTTT.

This chain uses TRBV30 with TRBJ2-1; 10 bases map to TRBD1. V shed 5 bases and J 8 bases; nucleotides not matched to a gene: 9. The CDR3 is made up of 14 amino acids. Germline V gene lookup returns CDR1 GTSNPN and CDR2 SVGIG (reference sequence). This CDR3 is CAWDRGRVGDEQFF. The CDR3 DNA reads TGTGCCTGGGACAGGGGGCGAGTCGGCGATGAGCAGTTCTTC.

The chain uses TRBV5-6 and TRBJ2-5, with a tentative D call TRBD1 (6 bases). Germline V gives CDR1 SGHDT, CDR2 YYEEEE. Trimming left V 0 bases short and J 7 bases short, with 13 bases between. The CDR3 totals 14 residues. The CDR3 nucleotides are TGTGCCAGCAGCTTGGCGGGGCAGGGGTGGACCCAGTACTTC. Translated, it gives CASSLAGQGWTQYF.

The chain employs TRBV19 and TRBJ2-1; no clear D. This CDR3 spans 15 amino acids. In germline, CDR1 is LNHDA, CDR2 SQIVND (reference sequence). V was trimmed by 2 bases and J by 0 bases, leaving 8 bases between them. For the CDR3, the DNA is TGTGCCAGTAGTATACTAGTGAGCTCCTACAATGAGCAGTTCTTC. It codes for CASSILVSSYNEQFF.

The J gene is TRBJ1-1, the V gene TRBV6-6, with no clear D. Trimming removed 7 bases from V and 2 bases from J, with 5 bases in between. The germline gives CDR1 MNHNY, CDR2 SVGAGI (reference sequence). CDR3 length equals 11 residues. This chain's CDR3 is CASNFNTEAFF. In DNA, the CDR3 is TGTGCCAGCAACTTTAACACTGAAGCTTTCTTT.

This clone was recorded only once. The chain joins TRBV11-3 to TRBJ2-1; maybe TRBD1 (6 bases). Trimming removed 1 base from V and 10 bases from J, with 26 bases in between. This CDR3 comprises 18 residues. Germline V gene data show CDR1 as SGHNT and CDR2 as YENEEA. The CDR3, as DNA: TGTGCCAGCAGCTTAGTCAGGGGCGGTCAGGGGACCCCACAGGAGCAGTTCTTC. Protein product: CASSLVRGGQGTPQEQFF.

V usage is TRBV27 and J usage is TRBJ1-4; TRBD1 matches 9 bases. Germline CDR1 MNHEY, CDR2 SMNVEV (reference sequence). This CDR3 spans 14 amino acids. V was pared by 4 bases and J by 7 bases, with 4 bases of the junction left unmatched. The CDR3 loop is CASSWTGAGEKLFF. CDR3 bases: TGTGCCAGCAGTTGGACAGGGGCGGGTGAAAAACTGTTTTTT. The full variable domain, in which reference TRBV27 and TRBJ1-4 provide the parts outside the CDR3, is EAQVTQNPRYLITVTGKKLTVTCSQNMNHEYMSWYRQDPGLGLRQIYYSMNVEVTDKGDVPEGYKVSRKEKRNFPLILESPSPNQTSLYFCASSWTGAGEKLFFGSGTQLSVL.

The chain joins TRBV6-5 to TRBJ2-7, with 7 bases that match TRBD1. CDR1 MNHEY and CDR2 SVGAGI come from the germline V gene. The CDR3 loop spans 14 amino acids. V shed 6 bases and J 1 base; nucleotides not matched to a gene: 6. CDR3 sequence reads: CASRITGESYEQYF. CDR3 DNA sequence: TGTGCCAGCAGAATAACAGGGGAGTCCTACGAGCAGTACTTC.

The chain carries TRBV2 and TRBJ2-7, with 9 bases identical to TRBD2. In germline, CDR1 is SNHLY, CDR2 FYNNEI. There are 14 residues in the CDR3. The ends lost 8 bases at V and 4 bases at J; junction bases unmatched: 9. The CDR3 DNA sequence: TGTGCCAGCTATATAGCGGGAGATCGGTACGAGCAGTACTTC. This sequence encodes CASYIAGDRYEQYF.

The rearrangement links TRBV19 to TRBJ1-5; the match to TRBD1 covers 7 bases. Germline V CDR1 and CDR2: LNHDA, SQIVND (reference sequence). Trimming at V came to 6 bases and at J to 7 bases, leaving 9 bases not matched to a gene. This CDR3 spans 14 amino acids. This chain's CDR3 is CASSLRQGGQPQHF. CDR3 DNA: TGTGCCAGTAGCCTGCGACAGGGTGGACAGCCCCAGCATTTT.

This rearrangement joins TRBV15 to TRBJ2-7; no reliable D call. Germline assignment: CDR1 LNHNV and CDR2 YYDKDF (reference sequence). This CDR3 is built from 15 residues. V dropped 1 base and J dropped 2 bases, with 12 bases sitting between them. DNA for the CDR3: TGTGCCACCAGCAGAGGAGGAACGGTTACCTACGAGCAGTACTTC. Its translation: CATSRGGTVTYEQYF.

The chain links TRBV7-2 to TRBJ2-3; D is unclear. V lost 2 bases and J lost 5, with 17 bases in between. This CDR3 region has 16 residues. Germline V CDR1 and CDR2: SGHTA, FQGNSA. CDR3 sequence reads: CASSLYGPAALDTQYF. In DNA form, the CDR3 reads TGTGCCAGCAGCTTATATGGGCCTGCTGCTTTAGATACGCAGTATTTT.

This sequence joins TRBV11-2 and TRBJ2-1; TRBD2 might be the D (6 bases). Germline V CDR1 and CDR2: SGHAT, FQNNGV. The CDR3 is 16 amino acids. V was shortened by 0 bases and J by 2 bases, with 11 bases between the two germline ends. The CDR3 sequence is CASSLERASAYNEQFF. CDR3 DNA sequence: TGTGCCAGCAGCTTAGAGAGGGCTAGCGCCTACAATGAGCAGTTCTTC.

The rearrangement uses TRBV11-2 and TRBJ2-2; 7 nucleotides align to TRBD1. Looked up from germline, CDR1 is SGHAT and CDR2 is FQNNGV. CDR3 length: 15 amino acids. With 4 bases clipped from V and 3 bases from J, the junction kept 5 bases outside the gene matches. For the CDR3, the DNA is TGTGCCAGCAGCTGGAACAGGGGAGACACCGGGGAGCTGTTTTTT. As protein: CASSWNRGDTGELFF.

This clone was detected once. CDR3: CASSPWASAGNYGYTF. CDR3 DNA sequence: TGTGCCAGCAGCCCCTGGGCTTCGGCCGGCAACTATGGCTACACCTTC. The V and J genes are TRBV27 and TRBJ1-2; no clear D gene. CDR1 is MNHEY and CDR2 is SMNVEV in the germline V gene (reference sequence). V was cut by 6 bases and J by 2 bases, with 19 bases left in between. The CDR3 has 16 amino acids.

The chain uses TRBV9 and TRBJ1-1; weak D call: TRBD1 (5 bases). Germline values: CDR1 SGDLS, CDR2 YYNGEE. The CDR3 sequence is 15 residues long. V was clipped by 0 bases and J by 4 bases, with 13 bases between them. Written as DNA, the CDR3 is TGTGCCAGCAGCGTAGCCCAGGGAAGGGGCACTGAAGCTTTCTTT. Translation gives CASSVAQGRGTEAFF.

The rearrangement uses TRBV6-5 and TRBJ2-2, with 9 bases fitting TRBD1. The germline gives CDR1 MNHEY, CDR2 SVGAGI. This CDR3 is built from 14 residues. Trimming took 2 bases from V and 6 from J; bases not matched to a gene: 1. The CDR3 region has the DNA TGTGCCAGCAGTTACCGGACAGGGGCCGGGGAGCTGTTTTTT. It encodes CASSYRTGAGELFF.

About this clone: Other DNA sequences in the same sample also yield this CDR3. The chain employs TRBV19 and TRBJ1-5; no clear D. The CDR3 extends over 14 amino acids. The V end lost 1 base, the J end lost 6 bases, and 10 bases lay between the germline ends. The germline gives CDR1 LNHDA, CDR2 SQIVND (reference sequence). DNA of the CDR3: TGTGCCAGTAGTATAGGCGGCTTAGGTCAGCCCCAGCATTTT. This gives the protein CASSIGGLGQPQHF.

The V call is TRBV7-3, the J call TRBJ2-7; TRBD2 matches at 13 bases. Germline assignment: CDR1 SGHTA and CDR2 FQGTGA. This CDR3 is built from 16 residues. Unmatched junction bases numbered 10, after V lost 5 bases and J lost 6 bases. The CDR3 sequence: CASSLDGLAGASEQYF. For the CDR3, the DNA is TGTGCCAGCAGCCTCGATGGACTAGCGGGAGCTAGCGAGCAGTACTTC.

The V gene is TRBV19, the J gene TRBJ1-5; D unclear. V lost 7 bases, J lost 0 bases, and 13 bases lay in between. Per germline, CDR1 LNHDA and CDR2 SQIVND (reference sequence). This CDR3 region has 15 residues. CDR3 in amino acids: CASISDRVSNQPQHF. CDR3 bases: TGTGCCAGTATTTCCGACCGGGTTAGCAATCAGCCCCAGCATTTT.

This chain links TRBV27 with TRBJ1-3; D gene uncertain. V gave up 8 bases and J gave up 4 bases, with 9 bases separating them. Looked up from germline, CDR1 is MNHEY and CDR2 is SMNVEV (reference sequence). The CDR3 has 12 residues. CDR3 DNA sequence: TGTGCCAGCGGTTATTCGGGAAACACCATATATTTT. The encoded protein is CASGYSGNTIYF.

The V gene is TRBV27, the J gene TRBJ2-5; 8 nucleotides align to TRBD2. CDR3 length: 16 residues. The germline CDR1 and CDR2 sequences are MNHEY and SMNVEV (reference sequence). The V and J ends lost 5 bases and 4 bases, in that order; junction bases with no gene match: 12. CDR3 residues: CASSEGLAMAPETQYF. CDR3 bases: TGTGCCAGCAGTGAAGGACTAGCTATGGCCCCAGAGACCCAGTACTTC.

J is TRBJ1-2 and V is TRBV19; D unclear. The CDR3 sequence is 13 residues long. Germline-derived CDR1 and CDR2 are LNHDA and SQIVND (reference sequence). V was shortened by 3 bases and J by 5 bases, with 10 bases between the two germline ends. The CDR3 bases are TGTGCCAGTAGTATTCCAGTTCTGTATGGCTACACCTTC. This encodes CASSIPVLYGYTF. The full variable domain, with the rest looked up from reference TRBV19 and TRBJ1-2, is DGGITQSPKYLFRKEGQNVTLSCEQNLNHDAMYWYRQDPGQGLRLIYYSQIVNDFQKGDIAEGYSVSREKKESFPLTVTSAQKNPTAFYLCASSIPVLYGYTFGSGTRLTVV.